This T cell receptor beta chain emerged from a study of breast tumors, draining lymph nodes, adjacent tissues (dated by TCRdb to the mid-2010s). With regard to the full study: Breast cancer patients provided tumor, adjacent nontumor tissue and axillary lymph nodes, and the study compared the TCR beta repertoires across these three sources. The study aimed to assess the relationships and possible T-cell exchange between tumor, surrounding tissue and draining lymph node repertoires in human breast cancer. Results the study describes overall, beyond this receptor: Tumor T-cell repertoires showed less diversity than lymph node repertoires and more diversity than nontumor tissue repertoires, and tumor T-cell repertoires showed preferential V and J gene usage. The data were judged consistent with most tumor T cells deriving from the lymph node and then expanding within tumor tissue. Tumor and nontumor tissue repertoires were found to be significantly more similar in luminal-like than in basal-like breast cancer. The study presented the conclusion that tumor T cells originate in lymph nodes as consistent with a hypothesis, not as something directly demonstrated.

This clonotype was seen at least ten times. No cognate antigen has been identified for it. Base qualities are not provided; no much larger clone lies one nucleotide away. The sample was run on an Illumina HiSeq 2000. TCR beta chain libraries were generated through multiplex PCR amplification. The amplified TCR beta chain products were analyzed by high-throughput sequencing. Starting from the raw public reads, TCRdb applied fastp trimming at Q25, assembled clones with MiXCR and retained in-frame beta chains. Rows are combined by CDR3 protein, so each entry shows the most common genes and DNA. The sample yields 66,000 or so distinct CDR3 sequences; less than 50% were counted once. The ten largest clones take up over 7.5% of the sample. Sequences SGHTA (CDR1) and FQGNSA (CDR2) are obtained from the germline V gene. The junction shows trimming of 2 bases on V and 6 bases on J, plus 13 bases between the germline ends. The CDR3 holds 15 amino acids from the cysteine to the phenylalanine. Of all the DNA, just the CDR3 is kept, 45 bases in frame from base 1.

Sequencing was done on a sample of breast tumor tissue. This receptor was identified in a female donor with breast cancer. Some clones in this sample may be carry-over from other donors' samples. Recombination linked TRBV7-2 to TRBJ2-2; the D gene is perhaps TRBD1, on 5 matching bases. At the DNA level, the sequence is TGTGCCAGCAGCTTACAGGGCTTTGACGCCGGGGAGCTGTTTTTT. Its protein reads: CASSLQGFDAGELFF.